This T cell receptor beta chain was found in a study of blood T cell repertoires in COVID-19. Method: immunoSEQ multiplex PCR; TCRdb's copy keeps in-frame clones and lacks some. The data show roughly 160,000 clones, less than 90% seen once. Trimming removed 4 bases from V and 1 base from J; junction bases left unmatched: 7. This CDR3 contains 16 residues. Looked up from germline, CDR1 is LNHDA and CDR2 is SQIVND (reference sequence). The V and J genes are TRBV19 and TRBJ1-5; 7 bases are a match to TRBD1. This clonotype originated in a man in his 60s with acute or convalescent COVID-19. The sample taken for sequencing was peripheral blood. CDR3 sequence: CASSSGTAGSNQPQHF. CDR3 in DNA: TGTGCCAGTAGTAGTGGGACAGCAGGAAGCAATCAGCCCCAGCATTTT.